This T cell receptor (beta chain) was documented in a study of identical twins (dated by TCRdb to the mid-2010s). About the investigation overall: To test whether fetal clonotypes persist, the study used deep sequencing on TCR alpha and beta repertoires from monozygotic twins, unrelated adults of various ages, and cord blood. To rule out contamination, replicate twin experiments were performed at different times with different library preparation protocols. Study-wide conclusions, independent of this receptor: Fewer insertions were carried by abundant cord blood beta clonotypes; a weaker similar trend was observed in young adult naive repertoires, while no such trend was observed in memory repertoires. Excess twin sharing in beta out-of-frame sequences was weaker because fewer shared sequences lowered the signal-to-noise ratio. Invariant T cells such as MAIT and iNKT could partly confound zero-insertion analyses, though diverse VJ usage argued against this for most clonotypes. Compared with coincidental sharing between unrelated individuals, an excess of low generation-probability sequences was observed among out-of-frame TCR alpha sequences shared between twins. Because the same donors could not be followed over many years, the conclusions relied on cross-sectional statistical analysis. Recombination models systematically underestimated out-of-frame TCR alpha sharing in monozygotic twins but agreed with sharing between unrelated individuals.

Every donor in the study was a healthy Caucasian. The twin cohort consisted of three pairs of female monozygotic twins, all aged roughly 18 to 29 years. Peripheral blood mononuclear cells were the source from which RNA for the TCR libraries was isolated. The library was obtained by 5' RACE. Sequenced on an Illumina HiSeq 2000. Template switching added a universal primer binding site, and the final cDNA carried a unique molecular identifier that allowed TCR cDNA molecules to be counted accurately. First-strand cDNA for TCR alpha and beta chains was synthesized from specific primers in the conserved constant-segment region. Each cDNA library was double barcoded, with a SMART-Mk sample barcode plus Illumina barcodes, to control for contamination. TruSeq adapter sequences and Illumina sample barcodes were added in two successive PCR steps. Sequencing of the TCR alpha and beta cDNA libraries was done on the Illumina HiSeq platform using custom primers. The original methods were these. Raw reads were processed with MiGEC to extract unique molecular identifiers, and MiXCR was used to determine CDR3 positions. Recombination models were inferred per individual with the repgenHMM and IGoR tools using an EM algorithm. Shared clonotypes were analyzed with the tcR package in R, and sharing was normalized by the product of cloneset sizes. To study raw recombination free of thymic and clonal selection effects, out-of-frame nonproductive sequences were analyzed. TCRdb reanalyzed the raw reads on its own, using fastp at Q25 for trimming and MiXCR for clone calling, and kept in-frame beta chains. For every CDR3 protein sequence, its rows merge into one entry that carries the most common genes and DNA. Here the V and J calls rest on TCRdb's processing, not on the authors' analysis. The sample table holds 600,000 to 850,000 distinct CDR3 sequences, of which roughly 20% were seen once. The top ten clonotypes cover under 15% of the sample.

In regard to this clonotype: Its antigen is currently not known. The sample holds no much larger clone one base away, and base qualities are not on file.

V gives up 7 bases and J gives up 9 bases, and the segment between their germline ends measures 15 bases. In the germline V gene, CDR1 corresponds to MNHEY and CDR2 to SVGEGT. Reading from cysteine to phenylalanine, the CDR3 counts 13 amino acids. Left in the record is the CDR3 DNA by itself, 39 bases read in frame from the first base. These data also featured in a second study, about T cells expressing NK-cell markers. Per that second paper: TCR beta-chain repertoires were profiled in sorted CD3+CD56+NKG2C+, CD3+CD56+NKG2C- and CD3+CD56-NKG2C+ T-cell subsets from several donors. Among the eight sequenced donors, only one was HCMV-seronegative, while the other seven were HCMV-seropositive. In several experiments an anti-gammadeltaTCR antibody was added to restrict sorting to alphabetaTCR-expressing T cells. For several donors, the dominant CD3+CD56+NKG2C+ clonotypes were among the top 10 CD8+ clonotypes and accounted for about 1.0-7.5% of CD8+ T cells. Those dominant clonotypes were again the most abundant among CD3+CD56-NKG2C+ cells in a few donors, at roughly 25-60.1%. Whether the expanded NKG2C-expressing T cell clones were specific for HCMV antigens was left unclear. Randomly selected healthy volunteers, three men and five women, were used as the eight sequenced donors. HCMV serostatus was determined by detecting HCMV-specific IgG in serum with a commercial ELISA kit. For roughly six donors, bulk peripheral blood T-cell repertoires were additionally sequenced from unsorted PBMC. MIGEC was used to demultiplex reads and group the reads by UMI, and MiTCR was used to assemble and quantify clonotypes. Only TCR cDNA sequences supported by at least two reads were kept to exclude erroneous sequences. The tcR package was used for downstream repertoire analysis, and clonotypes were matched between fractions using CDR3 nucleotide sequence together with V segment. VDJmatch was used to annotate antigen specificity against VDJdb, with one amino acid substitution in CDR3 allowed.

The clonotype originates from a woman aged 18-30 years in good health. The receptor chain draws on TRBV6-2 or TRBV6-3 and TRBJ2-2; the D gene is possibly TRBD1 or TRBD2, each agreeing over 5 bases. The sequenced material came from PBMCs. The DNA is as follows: TGTGCCAGCACTATCGTGGGGGAACGGGAGCTGTTTTTT. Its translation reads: CASTIVGERELFF.